This T cell receptor beta chain is from a study of CD8 T cells in Susac syndrome. Deletions cut 2 bases from V and 7 bases from J, with 17 bases between. Germline V gene data show CDR1 as MGHRA and CDR2 as YSYEKL. This CDR3 is 15 amino acids long. Susac syndrome patients met recently defined diagnostic criteria for definite or probable disease. An input of 0.5 to 1 ug of RNA was subjected to reverse transcription using random hexamers. An immunoSEQ multiplex PCR amplified TCR beta CDR3 over 54 Vbeta and 13 Jbeta. TCRdb recomputed calls from the immunoSEQ multiplex PCR reads with MiXCR, one row per CDR3 protein. The sample includes fewer than 60,000 distinct CDR3 sequences, roughly 94% of them seen just once.

This receptor was identified in a human donor with Susac syndrome. The sequenced sample was CD8+ T cells from PBMCs. The genes are TRBV4-1 and TRBJ1-2, with D possibly TRBD1 on 5 matching bases. The CDR3: CASSQLQVISGGYTF. Here the CDR3 DNA reads TGCGCCAGCAGCCAATTACAGGTGATTTCTGGTGGCTACACCTTC.